One sample yielded the 17 T cell receptor beta chains listed below, sequenced in a study of blood T cell repertoires in COVID-19. Profiled with immunoSEQ multiplex PCR; TCRdb holds only in-frame clones, not every one. The data contain about 71,000 clones, approximately 85% of them singletons. The sample comprised peripheral blood. These receptors originate from a man of 80 years or more with acute or convalescent COVID-19.

The rearrangement links TRBV7-9 to TRBJ2-2; tentative D call: TRBD2 (5 bases). CDR3 length: 15 residues. The V end was cut by 8 bases, the J end by 0 bases, with 13 bases between. Germline V gene lookup returns CDR1 SEHNR and CDR2 FQNEAQ (reference sequence). As DNA, the CDR3 is TGTGCCAGCCCGAGGGTGGTCACGAACACCGGGGAGCTGTTTTTT. It yields the protein CASPRVVTNTGELFF. The full variable domain, with the rest looked up from reference TRBV7-9 and TRBJ2-2, is DTGVSQNPRHKITKRGQNVTFRCDPISEHNRLYWYRQTLGQGPEFLTYFQNEAQLEKSRLLSDRFSAERPKGSFSTLEIQRTEQGDSAMYLCASPRVVTNTGELFFGEGSRLTVL.

The rearrangement links TRBV6-5 to TRBJ1-2; 8 bases map to TRBD1. The CDR3 runs 14 residues. Germline V gene sequence: CDR1 MNHEY, CDR2 SVGAGI. V trimming: 7 bases; J trimming: 8 bases; junction bases outside the gene matches: 12. CDR3 protein: CASKRTGPLGGYTF. CDR3 nucleotides: TGTGCCAGCAAGCGGACAGGGCCGTTGGGGGGCTACACCTTC.

The V gene is TRBV5-5, the J gene TRBJ2-7; 10 nucleotides agree with TRBD1. V lost 5 bases to trimming and J lost 6 bases; unmatched junction nucleotides: 11. CDR3 length: 15 residues. Germline CDR1 SGHKS, CDR2 YYEKEE (reference sequence). The CDR3 reads CASSSPTGQGFEQYF. Written as DNA, the CDR3 is TGTGCCAGCAGTAGTCCCACGGGACAGGGGTTCGAGCAGTACTTC.

J is TRBJ1-1 and V is TRBV5-4; tentative D call: TRBD1 (6 bases). Germline V CDR1 and CDR2: SGHNT, YYREEE (reference sequence). This CDR3 comprises 17 residues. V was pared by 3 bases and J by 1 base, with 19 bases between. CDR3 coding DNA: TGTGCCAGCAGCTCCCCGTCGCAGGGGAGGGGGAACACTGAAGCTTTCTTT. It yields the protein CASSSPSQGRGNTEAFF.

The chain uses TRBV20-1 and TRBJ1-1, with D hard to call. In germline, CDR1 is DFQATT, CDR2 SNEGSKA (reference sequence). This CDR3 is built from 11 residues. V gave up 3 bases and J gave up 10 bases, with 12 bases separating them. CDR3 residues: CSARTTTGAFF. CDR3 DNA: TGCAGTGCTAGGACTACGACCGGAGCTTTCTTT.

This chain joins TRBV28 and TRBJ1-1, with a tentative D call TRBD1 (5 bases). From germline, CDR1 is MDHEN and CDR2 SYDVKM. The germline V and J ends were trimmed by 2 bases and 11 bases, with 9 bases remaining between them. The CDR3 contains 11 residues. In nucleotides, the CDR3 is TGTGCCAGCAGTTTAAGGGGTAGCGCTTTCTTT. This sequence encodes CASSLRGSAFF.

This chain connects TRBV7-2 to TRBJ2-7; 8 bases fit TRBD1. The ends lost 1 base at V and 7 bases at J; junction bases unmatched: 9. Germline CDR1 and CDR2: SGHTA and FQGNSA. CDR3 length: 15 amino acids. CDR3 region: CASSLVTQGAREQYF. For the CDR3, the DNA is TGTGCCAGCAGCTTAGTTACTCAGGGGGCGCGTGAGCAGTACTTC.

CDR3 in amino acids: CASSLTGIGDQPQHF. For the CDR3, the DNA is TGTGCCAGCAGCTTAACAGGGATCGGTGATCAGCCCCAGCATTTT. J is TRBJ1-5 and V is TRBV7-2; weak D call: TRBD1 (6 bases). CDR3 length: 15 amino acids. Trimming left V 2 bases short and J 5 bases short, with 13 bases between. CDR1 is SGHTA and CDR2 is FQGNSA in the germline V gene.

The chain joins TRBV7-9 to TRBJ1-4, with D possibly matching TRBD1 (6 bases). Germline loops: CDR1 SEHNR, CDR2 FQNEAQ (reference sequence). V was trimmed by 6 bases and J by 12 bases, leaving 17 bases between them. The CDR3 contains 13 residues. The DNA for the CDR3 is TGTGCCAGCAGTCGTCAACAGGGTTCGGAACTGTTTTTT. Its protein is CASSRQQGSELFF.

This clone was observed many times. This chain joins TRBV21-1 and TRBJ1-5; the table gives TRBD1 as D, unverified against the DNA. TRBV21-1 has pseudogene status. CDR3 size: 17 residues. This CDR3 is CASSKAGTLYSNQPQHF. The CDR3 nucleotides are TGTGCCAGCAGCAAAGCCGGGACACTTTATAGCAATCAGCCCCAGCATTTT.

The chain is built from TRBV29-1 and TRBJ1-5; 7 positions agree with TRBD1. Germline V gene data show CDR1 as SQVTM and CDR2 as ANQGSEA. Losses at the gene ends were 3 bases for V and 6 bases for J; bases not matched to a gene: 5. The CDR3 is 13 residues long. The CDR3 protein is CSVDQGVGQPQHF. As DNA, the CDR3 is TGCAGCGTTGATCAGGGGGTGGGTCAGCCCCAGCATTTT.

This chain links TRBV19 with TRBJ2-1, with D possibly being TRBD1 (5 bases). This CDR3 comprises 15 residues. Trimming took 5 bases from V and 10 from J, leaving 21 bases between them. Per germline, CDR1 LNHDA and CDR2 SQIVND (reference sequence). The CDR3 reads CASSSRLRASGEQFF. The CDR3 DNA is TGTGCCAGTAGTTCCCGGCTCCGGGCCTCAGGGGAGCAGTTCTTC.

The chain is built from TRBV7-2 and TRBJ2-3; D uncertain. CDR1 and CDR2 (germline): SGHTA, FQGNSA. The V end lost 5 bases, the J end lost 2 bases, and 14 bases lay between the germline ends. This CDR3 is built from 15 residues. The CDR3 sequence is CASSTTILVTDTQYF. The DNA of the CDR3 is TGTGCCAGCAGCACCACCATATTAGTCACAGATACGCAGTATTTT.

This chain joins TRBV6-6 and TRBJ2-5; 8 bases fit TRBD2. The CDR3 is 17 amino acids. Looked up from germline, CDR1 is MNHNY and CDR2 is SVGAGI (reference sequence). V gave up 5 bases and J gave up 2 bases; unmatched junction bases: 13. CDR3 coding DNA: TGTGCCAGCAGTCCCTTCGCTGCGGGGGGCCTACAAGAGACCCAGTACTTC. It codes for CASSPFAAGGLQETQYF.

The rearrangement uses TRBV6-5 and TRBJ1-6; TRBD1 matches 8 bases. Unmatched junction bases numbered 9, after V lost 4 bases and J lost 10 bases. This CDR3 comprises 15 residues. CDR1 and CDR2 (germline): MNHEY, SVGAGI. The CDR3 DNA reads TGTGCCAGCAGTTTCTCACAGGGGGTGGACTCACCCCTCCACTTT. It is translated as CASSFSQGVDSPLHF.

The chain's CDR3 is CASSLIGYGYTF. The DNA of the CDR3 is TGTGCCAGCAGTTTAATCGGTTATGGCTACACCTTC. The chain has TRBV28 and TRBJ1-2; no clear D. There are 12 residues in the CDR3. V was shortened by 2 bases and J by 5 bases, with 6 bases between the two germline ends. CDR1 is MDHEN and CDR2 is SYDVKM in the germline V gene.

The genes are TRBV4-3 and TRBJ1-2; D gene uncertain. V was clipped by 0 bases and J by 1 base, with 6 bases between them. The CDR3 covers 14 residues. Germline loops: CDR1 LGHNA, CDR2 YSLEER. CDR3 sequence (DNA): TGCGCCAGCAGCCAAGACAGTTTTAACTATGGCTACACCTTC. It specifies CASSQDSFNYGYTF.